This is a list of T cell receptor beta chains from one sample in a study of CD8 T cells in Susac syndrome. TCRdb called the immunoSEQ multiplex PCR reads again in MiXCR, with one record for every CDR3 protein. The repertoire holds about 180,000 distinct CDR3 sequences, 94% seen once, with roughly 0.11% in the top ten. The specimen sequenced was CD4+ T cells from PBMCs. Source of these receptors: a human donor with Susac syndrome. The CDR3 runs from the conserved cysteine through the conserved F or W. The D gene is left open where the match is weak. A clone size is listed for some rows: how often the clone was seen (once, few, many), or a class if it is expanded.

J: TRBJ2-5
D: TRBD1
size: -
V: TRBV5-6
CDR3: CASSGLRGQQETQYF
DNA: TGTGCCAGCAGCGGACTTCGGGGACAGCAAGAGACCCAGTACTTC

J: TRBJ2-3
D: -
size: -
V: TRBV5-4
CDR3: CASSLIGTDTQYF
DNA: TGTGCCAGCAGCTTGATCGGCACAGATACGCAGTATTTT

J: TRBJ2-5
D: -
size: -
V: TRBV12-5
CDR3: CASGLFQETQYF
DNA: TGTGCTAGTGGTTTGTTCCAAGAGACCCAGTACTTC

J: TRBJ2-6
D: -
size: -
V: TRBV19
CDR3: CASSTFLSGANVLTF
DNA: TGTGCCAGTAGTACCTTCCTCTCTGGGGCCAACGTCCTGACTTTC

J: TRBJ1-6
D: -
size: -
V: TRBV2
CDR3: CASSSFGGPGISPLHF
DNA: TGTGCCAGCAGCTCTTTCGGGGGTCCAGGGATATCACCCCTCCACTTT

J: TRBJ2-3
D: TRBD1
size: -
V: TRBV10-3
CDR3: CAISPRQGAILASTDTQYF
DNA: TGTGCCATCAGCCCTAGACAGGGGGCTATCCTCGCTAGCACAGATACGCAGTATTTT

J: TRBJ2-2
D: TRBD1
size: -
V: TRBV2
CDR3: CASSPRDRGGTGELFF
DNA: TGTGCCAGCAGTCCCCGGGACAGGGGAGGGACCGGGGAGCTGTTTTTT

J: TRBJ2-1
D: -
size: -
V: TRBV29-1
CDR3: CVALRDTGNEQFF
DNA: TGCGTGGCCTTGCGGGATACAGGGAATGAGCAGTTCTTC

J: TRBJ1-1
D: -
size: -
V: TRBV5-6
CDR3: CASSLERLRNTEAFF
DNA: TGTGCCAGCAGCTTGGAGCGGTTGCGGAACACTGAAGCTTTCTTT

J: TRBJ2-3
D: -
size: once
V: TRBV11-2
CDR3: CASSPMGKTQYF
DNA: TGTGCCAGCAGCCCGATGGGGAAGACGCAGTATTTT

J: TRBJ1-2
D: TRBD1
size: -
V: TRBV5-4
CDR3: CASSAPTGKNYGYTF
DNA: TGTGCCAGCAGCGCTCCGACAGGGAAAAACTATGGCTACACCTTC

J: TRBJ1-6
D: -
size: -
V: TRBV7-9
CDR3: CASSLAQGYSPLHF
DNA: TGTGCCAGCAGCTTAGCACAGGGTTATTCACCCCTCCACTTT

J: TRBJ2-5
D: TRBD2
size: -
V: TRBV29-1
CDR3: CSAGTTQETQYF
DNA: TGCAGCGCCGGGACTACCCAAGAGACCCAGTACTTC

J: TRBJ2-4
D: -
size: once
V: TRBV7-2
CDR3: CASSLEGTRGKNIQYF
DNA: TGTGCCAGCAGCTTAGAGGGCACGAGGGGCAAAAACATTCAGTACTTC

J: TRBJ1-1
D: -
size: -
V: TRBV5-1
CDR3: CASSSSRGPSIGEAFF
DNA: TGCGCCAGCAGCTCCTCCCGGGGGCCCTCGATAGGTGAAGCTTTCTTT

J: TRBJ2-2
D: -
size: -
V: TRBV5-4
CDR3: CASSPQYTGELFF
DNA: TGTGCCAGCAGCCCCCAATACACCGGGGAGCTGTTTTTT

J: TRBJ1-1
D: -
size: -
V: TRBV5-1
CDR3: CASSLEGPGTEAFF
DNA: TGCGCCAGCAGCTTGGAGGGGCCAGGCACTGAAGCTTTCTTT

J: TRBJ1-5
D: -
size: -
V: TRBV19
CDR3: CASSVGQNSNQPQHF
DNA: TGTGCCAGTAGTGTCGGACAGAATAGCAATCAGCCCCAGCATTTT

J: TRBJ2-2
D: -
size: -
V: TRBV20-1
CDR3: CSARVAWADTGELFF
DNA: TGCAGTGCTAGAGTGGCCTGGGCGGACACCGGGGAGCTGTTTTTT

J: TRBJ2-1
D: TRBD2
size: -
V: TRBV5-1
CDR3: CASSSLGGGAISSEQFF
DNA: TGCGCCAGCAGCTCCCTGGGCGGGGGGGCCATATCTAGTGAGCAGTTCTTC

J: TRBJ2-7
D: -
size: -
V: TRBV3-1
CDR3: CASSPPRRNEQYF
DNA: TGTGCCAGCAGCCCTCCCCGCAGGAACGAGCAGTACTTC

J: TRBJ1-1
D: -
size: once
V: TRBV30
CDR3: CAWSTTRNTEAFF
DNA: TGTGCCTGGAGTACTACGAGGAACACTGAAGCTTTCTTT

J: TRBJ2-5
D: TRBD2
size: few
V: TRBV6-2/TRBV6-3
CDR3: CASSLAGNQETQYF
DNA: TGTGCCAGCAGCTTAGCGGGGAACCAAGAGACCCAGTACTTC

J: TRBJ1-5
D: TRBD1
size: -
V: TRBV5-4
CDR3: CASSHQGEGNQPQHF
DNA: TGTGCCAGCAGCCACCAGGGGGAAGGCAATCAGCCCCAGCATTTT

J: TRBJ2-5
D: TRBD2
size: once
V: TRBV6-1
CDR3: CASSSGGAEVETQYF
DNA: TGTGCCAGCAGTTCGGGGGGGGCTGAGGTAGAGACCCAGTACTTC

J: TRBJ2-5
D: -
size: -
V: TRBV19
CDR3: CASSIGPRPPGLETQYF
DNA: TGTGCCAGTAGTATCGGACCACGCCCTCCCGGGTTGGAGACCCAGTACTTC

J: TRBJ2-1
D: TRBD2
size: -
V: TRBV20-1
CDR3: CSAWSPGLAGGPSYNEQFF
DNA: TGCAGTGCTTGGTCGCCGGGACTAGCGGGGGGGCCGTCCTACAATGAGCAGTTCTTC

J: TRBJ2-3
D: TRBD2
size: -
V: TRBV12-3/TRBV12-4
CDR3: CASSFSGDASTDTQYF
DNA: TGTGCCAGCAGTTTTAGCGGGGACGCGAGCACAGATACGCAGTATTTT

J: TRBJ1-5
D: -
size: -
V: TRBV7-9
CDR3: CASGHWTANQPQHF
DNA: TGTGCCAGCGGGCATTGGACAGCTAATCAGCCCCAGCATTTT

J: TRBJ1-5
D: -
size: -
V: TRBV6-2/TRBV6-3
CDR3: CASSYLPNQPQHF
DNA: TGTGCCAGCAGTTACTTACCAAATCAGCCCCAGCATTTT

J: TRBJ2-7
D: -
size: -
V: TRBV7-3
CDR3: CASSLTTDSSIYEQYF
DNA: TGTGCCAGCAGCTTAACAACCGACAGCTCAATATACGAGCAGTACTTC

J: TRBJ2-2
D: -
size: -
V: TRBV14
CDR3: CASSREIKGLTTGELFF
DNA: TGTGCCAGCAGCCGCGAAATAAAGGGACTTACCACCGGGGAGCTGTTTTTT

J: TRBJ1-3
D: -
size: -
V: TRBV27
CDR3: CASSPWGRMGGNTIYF
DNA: TGTGCCAGCAGCCCATGGGGCAGGATGGGAGGAAACACCATATATTTT

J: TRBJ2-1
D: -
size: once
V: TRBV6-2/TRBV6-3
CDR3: CASSYPDWSNEQFF
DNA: TGTGCCAGCAGTTACCCGGACTGGTCCAATGAGCAGTTCTTC

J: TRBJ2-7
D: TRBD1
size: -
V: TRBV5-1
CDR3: CASSSREGTGGYEQYF
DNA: TGCGCCAGCAGCTCCAGGGAGGGGACAGGGGGCTACGAGCAGTACTTC

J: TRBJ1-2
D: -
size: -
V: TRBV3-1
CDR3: CASSRSEGTSGYTF
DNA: TGTGCCAGCAGCCGATCAGAAGGGACCTCAGGCTACACCTTC

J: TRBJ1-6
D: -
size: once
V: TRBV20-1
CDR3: CSASTENNSPLHF
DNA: TGCAGTGCCAGCACGGAGAATAATTCACCCCTCCACTTT

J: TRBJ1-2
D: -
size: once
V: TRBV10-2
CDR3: CASSESGGRDYGYTF
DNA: TGCGCCAGCAGTGAGTCAGGAGGCAGGGACTATGGCTACACCTTC

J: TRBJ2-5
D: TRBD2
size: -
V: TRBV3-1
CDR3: CASSQDRGGRSRETQYF
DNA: TGTGCCAGCAGCCAAGATCGGGGGGGGCGATCTCGAGAGACCCAGTACTTC

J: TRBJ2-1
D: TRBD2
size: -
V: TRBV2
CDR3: CASSGPAGGLNEQFF
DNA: TGTGCCAGCAGCGGACCAGCGGGGGGACTCAATGAGCAGTTCTTC

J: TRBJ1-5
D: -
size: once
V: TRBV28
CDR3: CASRARTGSNQPQHF
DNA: TGTGCCAGCAGGGCCCGGACGGGTAGCAATCAGCCCCAGCATTTT

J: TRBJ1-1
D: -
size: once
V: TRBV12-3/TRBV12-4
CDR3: CASSLRVVDTEAFF
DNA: TGTGCCAGCAGTTTGCGGGTCGTGGACACTGAAGCTTTCTTT

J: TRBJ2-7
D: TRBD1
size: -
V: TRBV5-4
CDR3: CASSPTGGRYEQYF
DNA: TGTGCCAGCAGCCCTACAGGGGGCAGATACGAGCAGTACTTC

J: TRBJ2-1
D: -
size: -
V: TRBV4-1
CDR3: CASSQDRVNEQFF
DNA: TGCGCCAGCAGCCAAGATCGGGTCAATGAGCAGTTCTTC

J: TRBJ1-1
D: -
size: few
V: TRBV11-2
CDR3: CASSFSRNTEAFF
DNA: TGTGCCAGCAGCTTTTCCAGGAACACTGAAGCTTTCTTT

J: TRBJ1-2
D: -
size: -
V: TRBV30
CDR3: CAWGNGPGYGYTF
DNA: TGTGCCTGGGGAAACGGGCCGGGGTATGGCTACACCTTC

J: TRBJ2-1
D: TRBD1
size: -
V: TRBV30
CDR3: CAWRKQGLSMNEQFF
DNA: TGTGCCTGGAGAAAACAGGGGCTATCTATGAATGAGCAGTTCTTC

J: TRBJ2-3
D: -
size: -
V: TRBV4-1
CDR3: CASSHDTDGPSTDTQYF
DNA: TGCGCCAGCAGCCACGATACCGACGGACCTAGCACAGATACGCAGTATTTT

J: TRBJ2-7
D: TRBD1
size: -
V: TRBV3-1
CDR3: CASSPTTGRYEQYF
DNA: TGTGCCAGCAGCCCGACGACAGGGCGCTACGAGCAGTACTTC

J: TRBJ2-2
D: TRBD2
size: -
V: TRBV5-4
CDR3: CASRRSGGARAGELFF
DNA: TGTGCCAGCAGACGTAGCGGGGGGGCAAGGGCCGGGGAGCTGTTTTTT

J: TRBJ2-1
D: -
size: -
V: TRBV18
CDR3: CASSQSSYNEQFF
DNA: TGTGCCAGCTCACAAAGCTCCTACAATGAGCAGTTCTTC

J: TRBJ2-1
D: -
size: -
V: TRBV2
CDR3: CATGLGYNEQFF
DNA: TGTGCCACCGGTCTGGGGTACAATGAGCAGTTCTTC

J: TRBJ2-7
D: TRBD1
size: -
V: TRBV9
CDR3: CASSEEGTGVSYEQYF
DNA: TGTGCCAGCAGCGAAGAGGGGACAGGGGTCTCCTACGAGCAGTACTTC